Below are 32 T cell receptor beta chains sequenced from a single sample in a study of blood T cell repertoires in COVID-19. The protocol was immunoSEQ multiplex PCR, while the TCRdb copy is restricted to in-frame clones and leaves out a portion. Of some 510,000 clones listed, 70% to 90% are singletons. Sequencing used PBMCs or T cells enriched from blood (not recorded which). Receptor source: a woman aged 40 to 49 who had recovered from COVID-19.

This clone was recorded a few times. The rearrangement joins TRBV19 to TRBJ1-4; possibly TRBD1 for D (5 bases). Looked up from germline, CDR1 is LNHDA and CDR2 is SQIVND (reference sequence). The CDR3 extends over 14 amino acids. V gave up 5 bases and J gave up 5 bases, with 12 bases separating them. Here the CDR3 DNA reads TGTGCCAGTAGTGTACGGGACTGGAATGAAAAACTGTTTTTT. As protein: CASSVRDWNEKLFF.

V is TRBV25-1 and J is TRBJ1-4; 8 bases map to TRBD1. This CDR3 is built from 16 residues. The J segment lost 6 bases and the V segment lost 1 base, leaving 7 bases of the junction unmatched. Germline CDR1 reads MGHDK; CDR2 reads SYGVNS. CDR3 DNA: TGTGCCAGCAGTGAATGGCCCCGACAGGGGCATGAAAAACTGTTTTTT. Residues: CASSEWPRQGHEKLFF.

The V and J genes are TRBV14 and TRBJ2-3; unclear D gene. The CDR3 sequence is 16 residues long. Trimming stripped 4 bases from V and 2 bases from J, with 16 bases between. CDR1 is SGHDN and CDR2 is FVKESK in the germline V gene. CDR3 sequence reads: CASSPRRHTNTDTQYF. In nucleotides, the CDR3 is TGTGCCAGCAGCCCCCGAAGACATACCAACACAGATACGCAGTATTTT.

The rearrangement links TRBV4-3 to TRBJ2-5; D possibly corresponds to TRBD1 (6 bases). The V gene's germline CDR1 is LGHNA and CDR2 YSLEER. The germline V and J ends were trimmed by 0 bases and 5 bases, with 13 bases remaining between them. The CDR3 contains 15 residues. The CDR3 bases are TGCGCCAGCAGCCAAGATGCGCGCAGGGGCGAGACCCAGTACTTC. Its translation is CASSQDARRGETQYF.

V usage is TRBV29-1 and J usage is TRBJ2-2; TRBD2 is a possible D gene (5 bases). The germline gives CDR1 SQVTM, CDR2 ANQGSEA. V lost 3 bases and J lost 1, with 9 bases in between. CDR3 length: 14 residues. The CDR3 DNA reads as TGCAGCGTTGAGGGAGACCAGAACACCGGGGAGCTGTTTTTT. It translates to CSVEGDQNTGELFF.

The rearrangement uses TRBV6-5 and TRBJ2-5, with D possibly TRBD1 on 5 matching bases. Germline CDR1 is MNHEY and CDR2 is SVGAGI. The germline V and J ends were trimmed by 8 bases and 5 bases, with 18 bases remaining between them. The CDR3 runs to 14 residues. CDR3 loop: CASSSRAGWETQYF. The CDR3 coding sequence is TGTGCCAGCTCCTCCCGGGCAGGGTGGGAGACCCAGTACTTC.

The chain couples TRBV19 to TRBJ1-5; no clear D gene. CDR3 length: 12 residues. Germline V gene data show CDR1 as LNHDA and CDR2 as SQIVND (reference sequence). V lost 9 bases and J lost 6, with 12 bases in between. The DNA for the CDR3 is TGTGCCAGCTCACGGCCGGGTCAGCCCCAGCATTTT. It codes for CASSRPGQPQHF.

This chain connects TRBV19 to TRBJ1-4; 9 bases map to TRBD1. The CDR3 contains 15 residues. Germline CDR1 reads LNHDA; CDR2 reads SQIVND (reference sequence). The junction had 3 bases not matched to a gene; V was cut back by 3 bases and J by 4 bases. For the CDR3, the DNA is TGTGCCAGTAGTATTTTGGGACAGGGTAATGAAAAACTGTTTTTT. Protein sequence: CASSILGQGNEKLFF. Drawing the rest from reference TRBV19 and TRBJ1-4, the complete variable domain is DGGITQSPKYLFRKEGQNVTLSCEQNLNHDAMYWYRQDPGQGLRLIYYSQIVNDFQKGDIAEGYSVSREKKESFPLTVTSAQKNPTAFYLCASSILGQGNEKLFFGSGTQLSVL.

V and J are TRBV7-9 and TRBJ2-2, with 11 bases that match TRBD2. CDR1 is SEHNR, CDR2 FQNEAQ, per germline (reference sequence). With V trimmed by 4 bases and J by 4 bases, 11 bases remained unmatched. The CDR3 is 18 amino acids. The CDR3 DNA reads TGTGCCAGCAGCTCGGCCCGTAGCGGGAGGGCCTTCACCGGGGAGCTGTTTTTT. Translation gives CASSSARSGRAFTGELFF.

The gene calls are TRBV5-1 and TRBJ1-5; the D gene is possibly TRBD1 (5 bases). V gave up 0 bases and J gave up 4 bases, with 11 bases separating them. Germline lookup yields CDR1 SGHRS and CDR2 YFSETQ. The CDR3 runs to 15 residues. In nucleotides, the CDR3 is TGCGCCAGCAGCTTGGGGGTTGGGGGGAATCAGCCCCAGCATTTT. This encodes CASSLGVGGNQPQHF. Using reference TRBV5-1 and TRBJ1-5 for the parts outside the CDR3, the full variable domain is KAGVTQTPRYLIKTRGQQVTLSCSPISGHRSVSWYQQTPGQGLQFLFEYFSETQRNKGNFPGRFSGRQFSNSRSEMNVSTLELGDSALYLCASSLGVGGNQPQHFGDGTRLSIL.

Comment on this clone: An end of the junction does not agree with germline; a read error may underlie this. V and J are TRBV9 and TRBJ2-1; 13 bases align to TRBD2. CDR3 length: 16 residues. Germline V gene data show CDR1 as SGDLS and CDR2 as YYNGEE. CDR3 DNA: TGTGCCAGTAGCGAGGGGGTGGGACTAGCGGGATGGGAGCAGTTCTTC. This sequence encodes CASSEGVGLAGWEQFF. Combining the CDR3 with reference TRBV9 and TRBJ2-1 gives the whole variable domain DSGVTQTPKHLITATGQRVTLRCSPRSGDLSVYWYQQSLDQGLQFLIQYYNGEERAKGNILERFSAQQFPDLHSELNLSSLELGDSALYFCASSEGVGLAGWEQFFGPGTRLTVL.

The J gene is TRBJ1-4, the V gene TRBV3-1 (or the pseudogene TRBV3-2); D is perhaps TRBD1 (5 bases). Germline CDR1 is LGHDT and CDR2 is YNNKEL (reference sequence). With 0 bases removed from V and 1 base from J, the gap between germline ends came to 27 bases. This CDR3 contains 22 residues. The CDR3 DNA follows: TGTGCCAGCAGCCAAGAGGTTCGTACGCGGGGGAAAGAGTTGAGAACTAATGAAAAACTGTTTTTT. Encoded protein: CASSQEVRTRGKELRTNEKLFF.

In its sample, this clone was seen once. The chain recombines TRBV19 with TRBJ2-1, with 8 bases fitting TRBD2. The trim removed 3 bases at V and 2 bases at J, leaving 3 bases unmatched. The CDR3 has 15 residues. The germline gives CDR1 LNHDA, CDR2 SQIVND (reference sequence). CDR3 region: CASSISGGPYNEQFF. CDR3 coding DNA: TGTGCCAGTAGTATTTCGGGAGGGCCCTACAATGAGCAGTTCTTC.

The chain uses TRBV5-1 and TRBJ2-5; D may be TRBD2 (6 bases). V dropped 4 bases and J dropped 5 bases, with 21 bases sitting between them. CDR3 length: 16 residues. CDR1 is SGHRS, CDR2 YFSETQ, per germline. The CDR3 sequence is CASSGEVPGLGETQYF. The DNA for the CDR3 is TGCGCCAGCAGCGGGGAGGTACCAGGGCTTGGGGAGACCCAGTACTTC.

This rearrangement joins TRBV6-5 to TRBJ2-7; 9 bases line up with TRBD1. Germline-derived CDR1 and CDR2 are MNHEY and SVGAGI. V dropped 5 bases and J dropped 1; count of bases not matched to a gene: 6. CDR3 size: 15 residues. The CDR3 DNA reads TGTGCCAGCAGTCGGGGACAGGGTGGATCCTACGAGCAGTACTTC. Translation gives CASSRGQGGSYEQYF.

The chain carries TRBV24-1 and TRBJ1-5; a weak D match, TRBD1 (6 bases). The CDR3 extends over 17 amino acids. V was cut by 4 bases and J by 6 bases, with 21 bases left in between. Germline V gives CDR1 KGHDR, CDR2 SFDVKD. The CDR3 region has the DNA TGTGCCACCAGTGAAGGGGGACGGAGCTCTGGGGTTCAGCCCCAGCATTTT. This codes for CATSEGGRSSGVQPQHF.

In the case of this clone: Additional DNA sequences in this sample encode the identical CDR3. CDR3 residues: CASSLVGGSNQPQHF. In DNA, the CDR3 is TGTGCCAGCAGCTTAGTAGGGGGTAGCAATCAGCCCCAGCATTTT. The V and J genes are TRBV7-2 and TRBJ1-5, with a possible D match to TRBD1 (6 bases). The ends were cut back, 1 base at V and 0 bases at J, with 7 bases in the middle. CDR3 length: 15 residues. CDR1 SGHTA and CDR2 FQGNSA come from the germline V gene.

In regard to this clone: The same CDR3 can be traced to other DNA sequences in this sample. The chain uses TRBV5-6 and TRBJ1-1; the match to TRBD1 covers 7 bases. Germline CDR1 and CDR2: SGHDT and YYEEEE. CDR3 length equals 12 residues. The V segment lost 4 bases and the J segment 7 bases; nucleotides outside the gene matches: 4. The CDR3 coding sequence is TGTGCCAGCAGCCTTCGGGACAGTGAAGCTTTCTTT. Translation gives CASSLRDSEAFF.

The CDR3, as DNA: TGCGCCAGCAGCCTACTCCCAGGGTTTGACACTGAAGCTTTCTTT. Its protein is CASSLLPGFDTEAFF. This chain uses TRBV4-1 with TRBJ1-1, with D possibly being TRBD1 (5 bases). CDR3 size: 15 residues. The germline V and J ends were trimmed by 4 bases and 3 bases, with 15 bases remaining between them. Germline V gives CDR1 MGHRA, CDR2 YSYEKL.

The V gene is TRBV27, the J gene TRBJ1-1; 7 bases align to TRBD1. With V trimmed by 3 bases and J by 6 bases, 7 bases remained unmatched. CDR1 is MNHEY and CDR2 is SMNVEV in the germline V gene (reference sequence). The CDR3 is made up of 14 amino acids. In DNA form, the CDR3 reads TGTGCCAGCAGTTTTTCGACAGGGATCTCTGAAGCTTTCTTT. Its translation: CASSFSTGISEAFF.

The chain is built from TRBV7-9 and TRBJ2-7; weak D call: TRBD1 (6 bases). This CDR3 has 16 residues. Germline CDR1 is SEHNR and CDR2 is FQNEAQ (reference sequence). V was clipped by 1 base and J by 1 base, with 14 bases between them. CDR3 sequence (DNA): TGTGCCAGCAGCTTAGGGATTGGCAGGGGTTCCTACGAGCAGTACTTC. It codes for CASSLGIGRGSYEQYF.

This chain joins TRBV10-2 and TRBJ1-2, with 7 nucleotides matching TRBD1. Germline V gene data show CDR1 as WSHSY and CDR2 as SAAADI. The CDR3 is 15 amino acids. Trimming took 2 bases from V and 6 from J; bases not matched to a gene: 9. The CDR3 here is CASSEATGAADGYTF. In DNA form, the CDR3 reads TGCGCCAGCAGTGAGGCTACAGGGGCGGCGGATGGCTACACCTTC.

The chain combines TRBV9 with TRBJ1-3, with D maybe TRBD1 (5 bases). The CDR3 totals 17 residues. Germline values: CDR1 SGDLS, CDR2 YYNGEE. V was trimmed by 0 bases and J by 2 bases, leaving 15 bases between them. DNA for the CDR3: TGTGCCAGCAGCGTAGAGGGGCAGGTAAACCCTGGAAACACCATATATTTT. It encodes CASSVEGQVNPGNTIYF.

This chain joins TRBV10-1 and TRBJ2-3, with D unclear. The ends were cut back, 0 bases at V and 2 bases at J, with 9 bases in the middle. This CDR3 spans 15 amino acids. The germline V gene encodes CDR1 WNHNN and CDR2 SYGVQD (reference sequence). CDR3 bases: TGCGCCAGCAGTGAGTCCTCGCGCTTCACAGATACGCAGTATTTT. It translates to CASSESSRFTDTQYF.

The V and J genes are TRBV7-6 and TRBJ1-1; 11 nucleotides agree with TRBD1. The CDR3 runs 16 residues. The germline CDR1 and CDR2 sequences are SGHVS and FNYEAQ. V shed 2 bases, J shed 2 bases, and the junction held 4 bases outside the gene matches. The CDR3 nucleotides read TGTGCCAGCAGCTTATCCCGGACAGGGGGCAACACTGAAGCTTTCTTT. Translating it yields CASSLSRTGGNTEAFF.

This clone appeared a few times. The chain is built from TRBV19 and TRBJ1-1; a weak D match, TRBD1 (6 bases). The CDR3 spans 15 residues. V shed 2 bases and J shed 1 base, with 11 bases lying between them. The germline CDR1 and CDR2 sequences are LNHDA and SQIVND (reference sequence). The CDR3 DNA reads TGTGCCAGTAGTATACGCCAGGGGTGGAACACTGAAGCTTTCTTT. Translated: CASSIRQGWNTEAFF.

This chain joins TRBV10-3 and TRBJ1-4, with 7 bases aligning to TRBD1. CDR3 length: 16 residues. J gave up 5 bases and V 2 bases, and 8 bases lay outside the gene matches. Germline V lookup: CDR1 ENHRY, CDR2 SYGVKD. Written as DNA, the CDR3 is TGTGCCATCAGTGAGCCCGCTGGAGGGGGCAATGAAAAACTGTTTTTT. It encodes CAISEPAGGGNEKLFF.

The V call is TRBV25-1, the J call TRBJ1-1; D gene ambiguous. CDR3 length: 12 amino acids. The V end was cut by 7 bases, the J end by 3 bases, with 9 bases between. Germline-derived CDR1 and CDR2 are MGHDK and SYGVNS. The CDR3 nucleotides read TGTGCCAGCATCTCGCGCCACACTGAAGCTTTCTTT. It yields the protein CASISRHTEAFF.

The V call is TRBV13, the J call TRBJ2-7; possible D gene TRBD1, 5 bases. Germline lookup yields CDR1 PRHDT and CDR2 FYEKMQ (reference sequence). Between the trimmed V and J ends, which lost 5 bases and 6 bases, there was a span of 14 bases. The length of the CDR3 is 13 residues. The CDR3 spells CASSPDSSGEQYF. The CDR3 bases are TGTGCCAGCAGCCCAGACAGTTCGGGCGAGCAGTACTTC.

The chain has TRBV5-1 and TRBJ2-5; no clear D gene. The germline V gene encodes CDR1 SGHRS and CDR2 YFSETQ. Trimming shortened V by 4 bases and J by 2 bases, and 3 bases separated the two germline ends. This CDR3 has 11 residues. CDR3 protein: CASSLQETQYF. The CDR3 DNA reads as TGCGCCAGCAGCCTGCAAGAGACCCAGTACTTC.

The gene calls are TRBV25-1 and TRBJ1-2; tentative D call: TRBD1 (5 bases). V lost 8 bases, J lost 5 bases, and 21 bases lay in between. From germline, CDR1 is MGHDK and CDR2 SYGVNS. This CDR3 has 15 residues. The CDR3 reads CASQPGGFAVYGYTF. CDR3 coding DNA: TGTGCCAGCCAACCGGGGGGGTTTGCGGTTTATGGCTACACCTTC.

Notes on this clone: In the same sample, other DNA sequences code for this CDR3. The chain employs TRBV11-3 and TRBJ2-1, with D hard to call. The germline V gene has CDR1 SGHNT and CDR2 YENEEA. The CDR3 contains 14 residues. V lost 2 bases and J 2 bases, leaving 7 bases between the germline ends. The CDR3 is CASSLTGAYNEQFF. The DNA of the CDR3 is TGTGCCAGCAGCTTAACCGGAGCCTACAATGAGCAGTTCTTC.